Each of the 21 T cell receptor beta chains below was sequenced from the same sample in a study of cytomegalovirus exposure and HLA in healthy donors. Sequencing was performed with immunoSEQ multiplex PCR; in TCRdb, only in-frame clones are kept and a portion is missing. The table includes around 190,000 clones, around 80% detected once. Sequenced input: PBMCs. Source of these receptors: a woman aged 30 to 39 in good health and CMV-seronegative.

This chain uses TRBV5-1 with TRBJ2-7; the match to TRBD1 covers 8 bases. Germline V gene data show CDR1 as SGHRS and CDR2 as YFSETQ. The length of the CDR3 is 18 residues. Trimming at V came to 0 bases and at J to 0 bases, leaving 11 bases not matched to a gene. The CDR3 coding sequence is TGCGCCAGCAGCTTGGTGGGCAGGGGGCGGATTAGCTCCTACGAGCAGTACTTC. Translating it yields CASSLVGRGRISSYEQYF.

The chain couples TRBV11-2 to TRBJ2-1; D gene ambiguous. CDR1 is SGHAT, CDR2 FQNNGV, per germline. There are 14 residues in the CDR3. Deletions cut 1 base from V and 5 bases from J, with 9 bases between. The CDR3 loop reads CASSLAPPNNEQFF. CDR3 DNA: TGTGCCAGCAGCTTAGCCCCCCCTAACAATGAGCAGTTCTTC.

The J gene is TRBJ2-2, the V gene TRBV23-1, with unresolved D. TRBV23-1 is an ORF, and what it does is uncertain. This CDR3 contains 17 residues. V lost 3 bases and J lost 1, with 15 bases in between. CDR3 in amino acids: CASSHQAHLLNTGELFF. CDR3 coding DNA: TGCGCCAGCAGTCACCAGGCCCATCTTCTGAACACCGGGGAGCTGTTTTTT.

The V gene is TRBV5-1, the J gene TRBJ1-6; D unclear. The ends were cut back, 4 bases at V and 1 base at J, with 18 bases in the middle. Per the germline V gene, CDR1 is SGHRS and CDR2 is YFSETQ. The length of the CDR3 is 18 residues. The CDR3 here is CASSLTRGGGSYNSPLHF. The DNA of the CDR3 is TGCGCCAGCAGCCTTACCCGGGGAGGAGGGTCCTATAATTCACCCCTCCACTTT.

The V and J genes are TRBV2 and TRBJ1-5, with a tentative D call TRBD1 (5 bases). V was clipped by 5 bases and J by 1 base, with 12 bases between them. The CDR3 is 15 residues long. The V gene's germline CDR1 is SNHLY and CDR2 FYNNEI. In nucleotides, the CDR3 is TGTGCCAGCAGTTCACAGGCTGGGAGCAATCAGCCCCAGCATTTT. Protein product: CASSSQAGSNQPQHF.

Written as DNA, the CDR3 is TGTGCCAGTAGTGGACAGGGGGGACCCCTCCACTTT. Protein: CASSGQGGPLHF. V usage is TRBV19 and J usage is TRBJ1-6, with 10 bases lining up with TRBD1. V gave up 5 bases and J gave up 12 bases; unmatched junction bases: 1. The length of the CDR3 is 12 residues. CDR1 is LNHDA and CDR2 is SQIVND in the germline V gene (reference sequence).

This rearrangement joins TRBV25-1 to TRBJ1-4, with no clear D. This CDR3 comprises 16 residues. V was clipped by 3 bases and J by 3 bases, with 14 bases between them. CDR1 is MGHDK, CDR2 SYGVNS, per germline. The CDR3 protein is CASSDSYAGPNEKLFF. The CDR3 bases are TGTGCCAGCAGTGATTCTTATGCGGGTCCTAATGAAAAACTGTTTTTT. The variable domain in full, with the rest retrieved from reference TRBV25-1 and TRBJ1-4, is EADIYQTPRYLVIGTGKKITLECSQTMGHDKMYWYQQDPGMELHLIHYSYGVNSTEKGDLSSESTVSRIRTEHFPLTLESARPSHTSQYLCASSDSYAGPNEKLFFGSGTQLSVL.

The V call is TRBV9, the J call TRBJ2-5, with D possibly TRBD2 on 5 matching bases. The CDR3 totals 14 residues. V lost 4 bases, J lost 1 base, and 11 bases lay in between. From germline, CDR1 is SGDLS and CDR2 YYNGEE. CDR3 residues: CASSRGLSQETQYF. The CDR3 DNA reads TGTGCCAGCAGCAGAGGACTCAGCCAAGAGACCCAGTACTTC.

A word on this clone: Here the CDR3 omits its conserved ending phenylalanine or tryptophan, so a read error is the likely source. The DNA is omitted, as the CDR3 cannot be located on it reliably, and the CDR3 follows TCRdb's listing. The CDR3 region is CASSFPPSPSL. The chain couples TRBV7-7 to TRBJ2-7; TRBD2 is the table's D call, not checked against the DNA. In germline, CDR1 is SSHAT, CDR2 FNYEAQ (reference sequence). The CDR3 totals 11 residues, both ends included.

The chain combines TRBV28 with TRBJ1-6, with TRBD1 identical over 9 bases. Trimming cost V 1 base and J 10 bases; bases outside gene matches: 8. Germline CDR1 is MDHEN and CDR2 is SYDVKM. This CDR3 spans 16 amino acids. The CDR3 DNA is TGTGCCAGCAGTTTATTTCCGGGACAGGGCGGATCACCCCTCCACTTT. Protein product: CASSLFPGQGGSPLHF. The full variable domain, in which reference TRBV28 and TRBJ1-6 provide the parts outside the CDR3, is DVKVTQSSRYLVKRTGEKVFLECVQDMDHENMFWYRQDPGLGLRLIYFSYDVKMKEKGDIPEGYSVSREKKERFSLILESASTNQTSMYLCASSLFPGQGGSPLHFGNGTRLTVT.

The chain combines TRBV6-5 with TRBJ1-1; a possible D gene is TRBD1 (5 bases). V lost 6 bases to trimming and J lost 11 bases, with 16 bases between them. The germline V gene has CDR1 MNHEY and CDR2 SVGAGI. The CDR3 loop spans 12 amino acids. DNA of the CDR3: TGTGCCAGCAGGCGCAGTACGGGGGACGCTTTCTTT. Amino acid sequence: CASRRSTGDAFF.

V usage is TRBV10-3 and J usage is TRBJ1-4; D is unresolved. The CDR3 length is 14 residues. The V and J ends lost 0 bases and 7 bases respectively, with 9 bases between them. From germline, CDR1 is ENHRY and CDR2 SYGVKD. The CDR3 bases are TGTGCCATCAGTGAGTCGAGTGGTACTGAAAAACTGTTTTTT. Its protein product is CAISESSGTEKLFF.

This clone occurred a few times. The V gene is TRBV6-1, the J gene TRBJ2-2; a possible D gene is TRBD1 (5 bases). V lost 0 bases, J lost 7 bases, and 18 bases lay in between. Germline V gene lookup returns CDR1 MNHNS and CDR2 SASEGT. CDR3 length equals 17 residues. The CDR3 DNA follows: TGTGCCAGCAGTGAAGCGCTAGTGGGCAGGGCGGTCGGGGAGCTGTTTTTT. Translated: CASSEALVGRAVGELFF.

CDR3 residues: CASSSRSGISYGYTF. In nucleotides, the CDR3 is TGTGCCAGTAGTTCACGTTCGGGGATCTCCTATGGCTACACCTTC. V gene TRBV19 combines with J gene TRBJ1-2; D unclear. Germline-derived CDR1 and CDR2 are LNHDA and SQIVND (reference sequence). V lost 5 bases to trimming and J lost 4 bases, with 17 bases between them. This CDR3 is 15 amino acids long.

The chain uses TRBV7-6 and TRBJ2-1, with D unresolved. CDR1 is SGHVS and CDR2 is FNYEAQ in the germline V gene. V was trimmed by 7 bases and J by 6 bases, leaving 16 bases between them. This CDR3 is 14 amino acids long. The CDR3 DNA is TGTGCCAGCAATGGCGGCCCCAGTATCAATGAGCAGTTCTTC. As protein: CASNGGPSINEQFF.

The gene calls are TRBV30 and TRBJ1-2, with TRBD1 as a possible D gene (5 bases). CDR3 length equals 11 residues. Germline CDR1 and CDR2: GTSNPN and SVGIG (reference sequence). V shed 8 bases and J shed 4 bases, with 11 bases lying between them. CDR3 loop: CATGLPYGYTF. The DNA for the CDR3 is TGTGCCACGGGACTCCCCTATGGCTACACCTTC.

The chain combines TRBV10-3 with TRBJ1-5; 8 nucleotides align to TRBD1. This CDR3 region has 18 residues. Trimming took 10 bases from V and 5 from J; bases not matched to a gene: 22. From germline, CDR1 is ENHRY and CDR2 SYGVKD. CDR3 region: CARHSRQGAKVGDQPQHF. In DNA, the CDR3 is TGTGCCAGACACTCTCGGCAGGGGGCGAAGGTTGGTGATCAGCCCCAGCATTTT.

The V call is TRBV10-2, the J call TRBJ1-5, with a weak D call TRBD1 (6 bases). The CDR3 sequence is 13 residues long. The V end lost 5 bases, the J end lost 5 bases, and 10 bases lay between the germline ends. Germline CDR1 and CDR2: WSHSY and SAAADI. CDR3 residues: CASSWTVDQPQHF. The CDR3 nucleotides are TGCGCCAGCAGTTGGACAGTTGATCAGCCCCAGCATTTT.

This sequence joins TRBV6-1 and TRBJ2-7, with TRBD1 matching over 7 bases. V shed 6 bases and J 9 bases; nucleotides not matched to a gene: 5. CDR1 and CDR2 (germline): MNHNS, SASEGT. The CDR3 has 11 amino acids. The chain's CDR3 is CASSIDRAQYF. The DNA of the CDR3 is TGTGCCAGCAGCATCGACAGGGCGCAGTACTTC.

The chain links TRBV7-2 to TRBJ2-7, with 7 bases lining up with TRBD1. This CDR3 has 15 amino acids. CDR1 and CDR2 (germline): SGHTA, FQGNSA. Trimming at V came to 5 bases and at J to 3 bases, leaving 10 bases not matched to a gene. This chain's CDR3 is CASSPRQGTGYEQYF. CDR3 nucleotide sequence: TGTGCCAGCAGCCCCAGACAGGGCACTGGCTACGAGCAGTACTTC.

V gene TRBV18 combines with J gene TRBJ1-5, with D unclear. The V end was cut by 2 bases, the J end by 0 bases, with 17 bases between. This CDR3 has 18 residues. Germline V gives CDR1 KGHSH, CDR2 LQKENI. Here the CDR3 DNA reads TGTGCCAGCTCACCAGGCGGATCGATGCTCTATAGCAATCAGCCCCAGCATTTT. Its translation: CASSPGGSMLYSNQPQHF.